This TCR beta chain was captured in a study of CD8 T cells in ankylosing spondylitis. This CDR3 spans 15 amino acids. The germline V gene encodes CDR1 DFQATT and CDR2 SNEGSKA (reference sequence). Trimming cost V 7 bases and J 2 bases; bases outside gene matches: 12. This clonotype was seen at least ten times. As yet, its antigen is unknown. Whole-study findings and limits: Clones linked to the disease showed a CD8+ phenotype. They occurred at relatively low frequencies in peripheral blood. Disease-linked clones were reportedly significantly enriched in matched ankylosing spondylitis synovial fluid.

Making use of molecular barcodes, quantitative 5'-RACE generated TCR beta libraries. TCRdb independently ran MiXCR on the 5' RACE reads; one entry per CDR3 protein. The data contain 200,000 to 300,000 distinct CDR3 sequences, roughly 8% of them singletons. Sequencing was carried out using blood, either unsorted or a sorted T cell fraction (not recorded which). The gene calls are TRBV20-1 and TRBJ2-7; 9 positions match TRBD2. The receptor was derived from a female donor with ankylosing spondylitis or in good health (not recorded which). The CDR3 sequence: CSVPHRLAATYEQYF. DNA of the CDR3: TGCAGTGTTCCCCACCGACTAGCGGCAACCTACGAGCAGTACTTC.